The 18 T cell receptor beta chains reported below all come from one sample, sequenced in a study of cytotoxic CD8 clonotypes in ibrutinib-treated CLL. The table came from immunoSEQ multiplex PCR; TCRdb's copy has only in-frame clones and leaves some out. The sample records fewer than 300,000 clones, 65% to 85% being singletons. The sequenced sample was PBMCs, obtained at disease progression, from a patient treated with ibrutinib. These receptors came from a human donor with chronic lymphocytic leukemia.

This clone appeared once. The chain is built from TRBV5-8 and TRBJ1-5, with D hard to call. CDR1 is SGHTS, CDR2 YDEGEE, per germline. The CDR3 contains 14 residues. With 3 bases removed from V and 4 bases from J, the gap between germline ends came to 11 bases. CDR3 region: CASSWLGSNQPQHF. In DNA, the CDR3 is TGTGCCAGCAGCTGGTTGGGTAGTAATCAGCCCCAGCATTTT. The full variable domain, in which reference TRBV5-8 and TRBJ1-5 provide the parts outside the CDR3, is EAGVTQSPTHLIKTRGQQATLRCSPISGHTSVYWYQQALGLGLQFLLWYDEGEERNRGNFPPRFSGRQFPNYSSELNVNALELEDSALYLCASSWLGSNQPQHFGDGTRLSIL.

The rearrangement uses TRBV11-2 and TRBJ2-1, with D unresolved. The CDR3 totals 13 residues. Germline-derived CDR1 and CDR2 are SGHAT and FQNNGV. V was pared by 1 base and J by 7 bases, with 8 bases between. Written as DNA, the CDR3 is TGTGCCAGCAGCTTAGGTCGCGCTAATGAGCAGTTCTTC. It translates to CASSLGRANEQFF.

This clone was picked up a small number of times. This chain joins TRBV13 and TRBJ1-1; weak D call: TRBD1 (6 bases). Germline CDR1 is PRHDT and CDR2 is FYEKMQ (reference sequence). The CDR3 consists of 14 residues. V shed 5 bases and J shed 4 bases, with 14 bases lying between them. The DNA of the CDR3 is TGTGCCAGCAGCCGGGGGCGAATGAGCACTGAAGCTTTCTTT. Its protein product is CASSRGRMSTEAFF. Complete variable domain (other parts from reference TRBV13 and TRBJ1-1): AAGVIQSPRHLIKEKRETATLKCYPIPRHDTVYWYQQGPGQDPQFLISFYEKMQSDKGSIPDRFSAQQFSDYHSELNMSSLELGDSALYFCASSRGRMSTEAFFGQGTRLTVV.

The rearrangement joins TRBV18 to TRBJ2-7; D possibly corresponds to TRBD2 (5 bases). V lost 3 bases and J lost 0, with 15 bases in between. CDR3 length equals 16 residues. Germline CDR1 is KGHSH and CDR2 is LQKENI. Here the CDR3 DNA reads TGTGCCAGCTCACCTTACGGGATCCTTAGCTCCTACGAGCAGTACTTC. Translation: CASSPYGILSSYEQYF.

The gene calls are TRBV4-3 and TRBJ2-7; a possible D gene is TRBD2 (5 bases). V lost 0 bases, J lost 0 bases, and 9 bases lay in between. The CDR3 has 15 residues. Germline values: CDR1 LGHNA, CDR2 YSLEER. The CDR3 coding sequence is TGCGCCAGCAGCCAAGACGACGGGATCTCCTACGAGCAGTACTTC. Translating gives CASSQDDGISYEQYF.

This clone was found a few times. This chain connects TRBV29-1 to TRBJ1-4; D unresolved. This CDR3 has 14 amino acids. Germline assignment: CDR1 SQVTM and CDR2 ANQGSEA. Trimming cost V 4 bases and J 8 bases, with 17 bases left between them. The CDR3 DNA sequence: TGCAGCGTTGCTTTATTGAGACGTAGCGAAAAACTGTTTTTT. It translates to CSVALLRRSEKLFF.

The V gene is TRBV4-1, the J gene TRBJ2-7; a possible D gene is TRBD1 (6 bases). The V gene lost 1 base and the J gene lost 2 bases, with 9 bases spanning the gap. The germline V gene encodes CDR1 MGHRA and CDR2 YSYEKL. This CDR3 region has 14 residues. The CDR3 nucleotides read TGCGCCAGCAGCCAAGGTCAGGGGACCTACGAGCAGTACTTC. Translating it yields CASSQGQGTYEQYF.

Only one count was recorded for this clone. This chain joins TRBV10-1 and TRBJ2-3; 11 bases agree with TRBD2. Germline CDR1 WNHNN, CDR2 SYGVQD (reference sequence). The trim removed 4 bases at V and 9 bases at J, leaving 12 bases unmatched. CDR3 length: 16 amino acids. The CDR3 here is CASSVRLAGPPATQYF. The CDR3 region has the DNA TGCGCCAGCAGTGTACGACTAGCGGGACCCCCAGCGACGCAGTATTTT.

The CDR3 protein is CASSTEYRGQETQYF. CDR3 coding DNA: TGTGCCAGCAGCACTGAATACAGGGGGCAAGAGACCCAGTACTTC. This rearrangement joins TRBV21-1 to TRBJ2-5; TRBD1, the table's D call, was not compared with the DNA. TRBV21-1 constitutes a pseudogene. The CDR3 is 15 amino acids.

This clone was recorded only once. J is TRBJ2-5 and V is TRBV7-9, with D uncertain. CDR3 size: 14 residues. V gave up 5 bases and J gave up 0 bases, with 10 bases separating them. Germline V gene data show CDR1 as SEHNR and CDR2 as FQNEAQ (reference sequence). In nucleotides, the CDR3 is TGTGCCAGCAGCCTCCGGCATCACCAAGAGACCCAGTACTTC. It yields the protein CASSLRHHQETQYF.

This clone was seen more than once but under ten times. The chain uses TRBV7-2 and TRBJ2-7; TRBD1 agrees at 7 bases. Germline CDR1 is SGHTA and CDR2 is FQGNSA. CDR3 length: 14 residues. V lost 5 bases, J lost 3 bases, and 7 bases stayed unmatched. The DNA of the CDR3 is TGTGCCAGCAGCACCCGACAGGGACACTACGAGCAGTACTTC. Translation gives CASSTRQGHYEQYF.

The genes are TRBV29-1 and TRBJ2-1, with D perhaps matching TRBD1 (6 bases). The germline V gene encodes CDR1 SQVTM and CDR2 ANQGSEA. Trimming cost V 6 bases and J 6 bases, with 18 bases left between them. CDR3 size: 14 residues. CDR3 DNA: TGCAGCGTGGGTTACAGGGTATCGGGCAATGAGCAGTTCTTC. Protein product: CSVGYRVSGNEQFF.

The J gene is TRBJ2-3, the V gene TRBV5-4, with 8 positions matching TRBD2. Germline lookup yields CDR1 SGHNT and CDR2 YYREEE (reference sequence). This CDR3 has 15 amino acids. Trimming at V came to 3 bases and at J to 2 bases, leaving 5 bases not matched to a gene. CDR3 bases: TGTGCCAGCAGCTATGGACTAGCTTACACAGATACGCAGTATTTT. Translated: CASSYGLAYTDTQYF.

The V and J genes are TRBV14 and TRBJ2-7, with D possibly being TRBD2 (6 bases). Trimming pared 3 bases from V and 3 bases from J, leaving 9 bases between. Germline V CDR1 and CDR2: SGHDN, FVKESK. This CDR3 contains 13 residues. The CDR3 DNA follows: TGTGCCAGCAGCCACGGGGGAGGCTACGAGCAGTACTTC. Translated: CASSHGGGYEQYF.

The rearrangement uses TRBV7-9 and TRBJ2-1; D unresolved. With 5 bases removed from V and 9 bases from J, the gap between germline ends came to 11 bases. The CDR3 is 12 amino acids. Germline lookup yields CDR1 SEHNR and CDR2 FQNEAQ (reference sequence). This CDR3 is CASSLDPREQFF. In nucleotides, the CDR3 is TGTGCCAGCAGCCTCGATCCGCGTGAGCAGTTCTTC.

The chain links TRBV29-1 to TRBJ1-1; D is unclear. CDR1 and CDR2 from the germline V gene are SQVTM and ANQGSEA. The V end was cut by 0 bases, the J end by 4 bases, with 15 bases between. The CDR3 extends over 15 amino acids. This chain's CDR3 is CSVEDAGFVFTEAFF. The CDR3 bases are TGCAGCGTTGAAGATGCCGGGTTTGTGTTCACTGAAGCTTTCTTT.

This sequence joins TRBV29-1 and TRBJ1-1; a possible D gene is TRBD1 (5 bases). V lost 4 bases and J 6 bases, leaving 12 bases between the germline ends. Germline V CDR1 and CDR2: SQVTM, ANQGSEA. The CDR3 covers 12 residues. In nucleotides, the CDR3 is TGCAGCGTTGTTCGGGGGGACGCTGAAGCTTTCTTT. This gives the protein CSVVRGDAEAFF. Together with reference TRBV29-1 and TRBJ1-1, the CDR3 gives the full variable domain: SAVISQKPSRDICQRGTSLTIQCQVDSQVTMMFWYRQQPGQSLTLIATANQGSEATYESGFVIDKFPISRPNLTFSTLTVSNMSPEDSSIYLCSVVRGDAEAFFGQGTRLTVV.

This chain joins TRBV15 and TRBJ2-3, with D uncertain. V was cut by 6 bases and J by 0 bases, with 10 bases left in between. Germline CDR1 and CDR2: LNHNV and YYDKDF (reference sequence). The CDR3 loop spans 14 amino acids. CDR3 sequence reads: CATRGVGSTDTQYF. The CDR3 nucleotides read TGTGCCACCAGGGGCGTGGGCAGCACAGATACGCAGTATTTT.